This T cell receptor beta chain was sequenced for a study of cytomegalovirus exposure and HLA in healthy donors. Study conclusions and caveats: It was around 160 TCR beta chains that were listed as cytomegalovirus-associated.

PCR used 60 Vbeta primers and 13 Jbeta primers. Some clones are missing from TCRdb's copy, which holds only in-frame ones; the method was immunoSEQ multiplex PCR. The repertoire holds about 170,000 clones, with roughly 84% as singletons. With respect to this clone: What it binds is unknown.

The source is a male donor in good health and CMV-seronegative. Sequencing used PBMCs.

CDR3 amino acids: CASNGLAGSDTQYF. DNA of the CDR3: TGCGCCAGCAACGGACTAGCGGGGTCAGATACGCAGTATTTT. The J gene is TRBJ2-3, the V gene TRBV5-1; TRBD2 matches at 12 bases. J lost 4 bases, V lost 6 bases, and 3 bases had no gene match. This CDR3 has 14 amino acids. Per germline, CDR1 SGHRS and CDR2 YFSETQ.